The clone carrying this T cell receptor beta chain has only one observation. The sample comes from a study of blood T cells in healthy people across ages. The second PCR ran about 6 to 12 cycles with a sample-barcoded 5' primer and J-beta primers. TCRdb reprocessed the 5' RACE reads with MiXCR, giving one entry per CDR3 protein. The sample records around 870,000 distinct CDR3 sequences, around 28% being singletons. V lost 3 bases to trimming and J lost 2 bases, with 8 bases between them. The germline V gene encodes CDR1 DFQATT and CDR2 SNEGSKA (reference sequence). This CDR3 comprises 13 residues. This clonotype was obtained from an elderly woman in good health. The chain has TRBV20-1 and TRBJ1-5; D unresolved. Sequenced input: blood. CDR3 region: CSASQDGNQPQHF. CDR3 bases: TGCAGTGCTAGCCAGGACGGCAATCAGCCCCAGCATTTT.